Listed here are 23 T cell receptor beta chains from one sample, sequenced in a study of blood T cell repertoires in COVID-19. TCRdb keeps only in-frame clones here, not all; method: immunoSEQ multiplex PCR. The table lists some 310,000 clones, nearly 90% of them singletons. The sequencing input was PBMCs or T cells enriched from blood (not recorded which). Every receptor here comes from a woman in her thirties who had recovered from COVID-19.

This sequence joins TRBV25-1 and TRBJ2-5; 10 bases are a match to TRBD1. The CDR3 has 16 residues. V was pared by 9 bases and J by 4 bases, with 14 bases of the junction left unmatched. Germline assignment: CDR1 MGHDK and CDR2 SYGVNS. The CDR3: CASSDEEWTGGETQYF. As DNA, the CDR3 is TGTGCCAGTTCTGACGAGGAATGGACAGGGGGAGAGACCCAGTACTTC.

The chain uses TRBV5-4 and TRBJ1-1, with 11 positions matching TRBD1. There are 15 residues in the CDR3. Trimming removed 3 bases from V and 3 bases from J; junction bases left unmatched: 4. Germline V CDR1 and CDR2: SGHNT, YYREEE (reference sequence). For the CDR3, the DNA is TGTGCCAGCAGCTACGGGGGACAGGGGGACACTGAAGCTTTCTTT. Translation gives CASSYGGQGDTEAFF.

V and J are TRBV18 and TRBJ2-1; D is ambiguous. Trimming pared 0 bases from V and 8 bases from J, leaving 11 bases between. The CDR3 is 14 amino acids. CDR1 is KGHSH, CDR2 LQKENI, per germline. The CDR3 is CASSPPNDFDEQFF. CDR3 DNA sequence: TGTGCCAGCTCACCACCAAACGACTTTGATGAGCAGTTCTTC.

This sequence joins TRBV5-1 and TRBJ1-3; D ambiguous. The length of the CDR3 is 13 residues. V was trimmed by 0 bases and J by 3 bases, leaving 4 bases between them. Germline V gives CDR1 SGHRS, CDR2 YFSETQ. CDR3 in amino acids: CASSLAGGNTIYF. CDR3 DNA: TGCGCCAGCAGCTTGGCGGGTGGAAACACCATATATTTT.

The chain uses TRBV19 and TRBJ1-5; TRBD1 agrees at 8 bases. The germline V gene encodes CDR1 LNHDA and CDR2 SQIVND (reference sequence). The junction had 6 bases not matched to a gene; V was cut back by 4 bases and J by 4 bases. The CDR3 covers 15 residues. Here the CDR3 reads CASSTGQALNQPQHF. The CDR3 DNA reads TGTGCCAGTAGTACGGGACAGGCCCTAAATCAGCCCCAGCATTTT.

V is TRBV27 and J is TRBJ2-6; possible D gene TRBD2, 7 bases. Trimming cost V 3 bases and J 0 bases, with 12 bases left between them. The CDR3 contains 17 residues. Germline V gives CDR1 MNHEY, CDR2 SMNVEV (reference sequence). CDR3 in amino acids: CASSFYGGHSGANVLTF. CDR3 DNA: TGTGCCAGCAGTTTTTACGGGGGGCACTCTGGGGCCAACGTCCTGACTTTC.

The rearrangement links TRBV3-1 (or the pseudogene TRBV3-2) to TRBJ2-1, with 7 bases matching TRBD2. V dropped 0 bases and J dropped 8; count of bases not matched to a gene: 10. The CDR3 loop spans 16 amino acids. CDR1 is LGHDT and CDR2 is YNNKEL in the germline V gene (reference sequence). The CDR3 DNA follows: TGTGCCAGCAGCCAAGATCTCGAGGCTGGGGGGGATGAGCAGTTCTTC. This encodes CASSQDLEAGGDEQFF.

In its sample, this clone was seen once. V and J are TRBV2 and TRBJ2-1; D is perhaps TRBD1 (5 bases). The germline gives CDR1 SNHLY, CDR2 FYNNEI. This CDR3 contains 16 residues. The V and J ends lost 0 bases and 4 bases respectively, with 13 bases between them. CDR3 coding DNA: TGTGCCAGCAGTGAAGCGCTTTGGGGCTCTTACAATGAGCAGTTCTTC. Translating gives CASSEALWGSYNEQFF.

The genes are TRBV6-2 or TRBV6-3 and TRBJ1-2; TRBD1 agrees at 9 bases. The CDR3 has 16 residues. In germline, CDR1 is MNHEY, CDR2 SVGEGT. Trimming took 5 bases from V and 1 from J; bases not matched to a gene: 8. The CDR3 nucleotides are TGTGCCAGCAGTAAGGACAGGGGACCAATTAACTATGGCTACACCTTC. Its translation is CASSKDRGPINYGYTF.

V gene TRBV6-4 combines with J gene TRBJ1-5, with TRBD1 as a possible D gene (6 bases). Per the germline V gene, CDR1 is MRHNA and CDR2 is SNTAGT. With 10 bases removed from V and 2 bases from J, the gap between germline ends came to 21 bases. This CDR3 is built from 16 residues. The CDR3 here is CATTRRGASGNQPQHF. The CDR3 DNA reads as TGTGCCACGACGAGGCGGGGGGCGAGTGGCAATCAGCCCCAGCATTTT.

This clone was picked up a small number of times. The chain joins TRBV2 to TRBJ1-2; TRBD1 aligns across 7 bases. With 2 bases clipped from V and 4 bases from J, the junction kept 10 bases outside the gene matches. This CDR3 contains 16 residues. Germline V gives CDR1 SNHLY, CDR2 FYNNEI. The CDR3 nucleotides are TGTGCCAGCAGTGAACAAGGGGTGGGACAGTCCTATGGCTACACCTTC. Translated: CASSEQGVGQSYGYTF.

This chain joins TRBV15 and TRBJ1-2; 9 positions match TRBD1. In germline, CDR1 is LNHNV, CDR2 YYDKDF (reference sequence). The CDR3 extends over 18 amino acids. The trim removed 0 bases at V and 4 bases at J, leaving 12 bases unmatched. CDR3 DNA: TGTGCCACCAGCAGAGAAATCGGGACAGGGATCCTGTTCTATGGCTACACCTTC. Translating gives CATSREIGTGILFYGYTF.

In nucleotides, the CDR3 is TGTGCCAGTAAGACAGGGGAATATAGCAATCAGCCCCAGCATTTT. It codes for CASKTGEYSNQPQHF. This sequence joins TRBV19 and TRBJ1-5, with 8 bases fitting TRBD1. V lost 7 bases to trimming and J lost 0 bases; unmatched junction nucleotides: 5. Germline CDR1 is LNHDA and CDR2 is SQIVND (reference sequence). This CDR3 spans 15 amino acids.

The rearrangement uses TRBV5-1 and TRBJ2-5, with 8 bases identical to TRBD1. With 4 bases clipped from V and 0 bases from J, the junction kept 8 bases outside the gene matches. The CDR3 loop spans 16 amino acids. The germline gives CDR1 SGHRS, CDR2 YFSETQ. The CDR3 loop is CASSAQGVENQETQYF. CDR3 DNA: TGCGCCAGCAGCGCACAGGGGGTAGAGAACCAAGAGACCCAGTACTTC.

The rearrangement uses TRBV2 and TRBJ2-3, with 7 bases aligning to TRBD1. The CDR3 has 16 residues. The V gene's germline CDR1 is SNHLY and CDR2 FYNNEI. V lost 1 base to trimming and J lost 0 bases; unmatched junction nucleotides: 4. In nucleotides, the CDR3 is TGTGCCAGCAGTGAAGTGGGGACAGAGAGCACAGATACGCAGTATTTT. Its protein is CASSEVGTESTDTQYF.

The CDR3 protein is CASSFEQWSPLHF. In DNA, the CDR3 is TGTGCCAGCAGTTTCGAACAATGGTCACCCCTCCACTTT. This sequence joins TRBV28 and TRBJ1-6; D gene uncertain. This CDR3 comprises 13 residues. Trimming shortened V by 3 bases and J by 10 bases, and 10 bases separated the two germline ends. Germline CDR1 and CDR2: MDHEN and SYDVKM.

This chain connects TRBV3-1 (or the pseudogene TRBV3-2) to TRBJ1-1; possibly TRBD1 for D (6 bases). Germline values: CDR1 LGHDT, CDR2 YNNKEL (reference sequence). Trimming shortened V by 2 bases and J by 4 bases, and 8 bases separated the two germline ends. This CDR3 comprises 13 residues. The CDR3 protein is CASSQRTATEAFF. The CDR3 bases are TGTGCCAGCAGCCAAAGGACAGCCACTGAAGCTTTCTTT.

The J gene is TRBJ2-5, the V gene TRBV5-8, with D possibly being TRBD1 (5 bases). Per germline, CDR1 SGHTS and CDR2 YDEGEE. With 0 bases removed from V and 5 bases from J, the gap between germline ends came to 17 bases. This CDR3 comprises 16 residues. The CDR3 sequence: CASSLAEGAVGETQYF. The CDR3 coding sequence is TGTGCCAGCAGCTTGGCGGAAGGGGCAGTTGGGGAGACCCAGTACTTC.

The chain recombines TRBV27 with TRBJ1-5; D call uncertain. V was pared by 8 bases and J by 7 bases, with 12 bases between. The CDR3 totals 12 residues. Germline V gene lookup returns CDR1 MNHEY and CDR2 SMNVEV (reference sequence). CDR3 in DNA: TGTGCCAGCTCACGCCCGGGACAGCCCCAGCATTTT. The encoded protein is CASSRPGQPQHF.

The chain joins TRBV11-2 to TRBJ1-1; TRBD1 aligns across 9 bases. The J segment lost 5 bases and the V segment lost 5 bases, leaving 6 bases of the junction unmatched. The germline V gene has CDR1 SGHAT and CDR2 FQNNGV. The length of the CDR3 is 14 residues. The CDR3 region is CASSLRTGVTEAFF. CDR3 coding DNA: TGTGCCAGCAGCCTAAGGACAGGGGTAACTGAAGCTTTCTTT.

The chain has TRBV11-2 and TRBJ2-7; D possibly corresponds to TRBD1 (6 bases). With 4 bases removed from V and 3 bases from J, the gap between germline ends came to 10 bases. Germline V CDR1 and CDR2: SGHAT, FQNNGV. The CDR3 runs to 13 residues. The CDR3 nucleotides read TGTGCCAGCAGCTATGGACAGAGCTACGAGCAGTACTTC. Its translation: CASSYGQSYEQYF. Variable domain in full (rest from reference TRBV11-2 and TRBJ2-7): EAGVAQSPRYKIIEKRQSVAFWCNPISGHATLYWYQQILGQGPKLLIQFQNNGVVDDSQLPKDRFSAERLKGVDSTLKIQPAKLEDSAVYLCASSYGQSYEQYFGPGTRLTVT.

The V gene is TRBV5-1, the J gene TRBJ2-5; tentatively, D is TRBD2 (6 bases). The V and J ends lost 4 bases and 1 base respectively, with 8 bases between them. This CDR3 contains 13 residues. The germline V gene encodes CDR1 SGHRS and CDR2 YFSETQ. The CDR3 is CASSPEGQETQYF. The CDR3 DNA follows: TGCGCCAGCAGCCCGGAGGGCCAAGAGACCCAGTACTTC.

The genes are TRBV7-2 and TRBJ1-3, with D possibly TRBD1 on 5 matching bases. From germline, CDR1 is SGHTA and CDR2 FQGNSA. This CDR3 spans 16 amino acids. V lost 8 bases, J lost 0 bases, and 17 bases lay in between. The CDR3 coding sequence is TGTGCCAGCTCGACGGGGGACTCGAGCTCTGGAAACACCATATATTTT. Amino acids: CASSTGDSSSGNTIYF. Drawing the rest from reference TRBV7-2 and TRBJ1-3, the complete variable domain is GAGVSQSPSNKVTEKGKDVELRCDPISGHTALYWYRQSLGQGLEFLIYFQGNSAPDKSGLPSDRFSAERTGGSVSTLTIQRTQQEDSAVYLCASSTGDSSSGNTIYFGEGSWLTVV.